These 7 T cell receptor beta chains originate from one sample sequenced in a study of post-analysis software for immune sequencing data. Whole-study findings and limits: Five or six TRBV segments, TRBV5-6, TRBV5-1 and TRBV20-1 among them, were found more frequent in patients than controls.

Their cognate antigens are unknown. Libraries were made from TCR beta cDNA, and they carried unique molecular identifiers. TCRdb redid the calling of the PCR reads with MiXCR, one entry per CDR3 protein. The sample lists about 800,000 distinct CDR3 sequences; roughly 29% were seen once. The sequenced material came from blood. These TCRs come from a girl aged 5-17 years with multiple sclerosis.

Only a few counts were recorded for this clonotype. This chain links TRBV20-1 with TRBJ2-3; D might be TRBD2 (5 bases). This CDR3 has 17 residues. The germline CDR1 and CDR2 sequences are DFQATT and SNEGSKA (reference sequence). Trimming stripped 0 bases from V and 8 bases from J, with 24 bases between. The chain's CDR3 is CSARERSQSPLGGTQYF. For the CDR3, the DNA is TGCAGTGCTAGAGAACGTTCCCAGTCCCCTCTAGGAGGTACGCAGTATTTT.

V is TRBV20-1 and J is TRBJ1-2; D perhaps matches TRBD1 (5 bases). V dropped 2 bases and J dropped 2 bases, with 15 bases sitting between them. Germline V gene lookup returns CDR1 DFQATT and CDR2 SNEGSKA (reference sequence). The CDR3 runs to 15 residues. This chain's CDR3 is CSARNTGAPNYGYTF. The CDR3 nucleotides are TGCAGTGCTAGAAATACCGGGGCGCCGAACTATGGCTACACCTTC.

This sequence joins TRBV6-4 and TRBJ1-6, with a possible D match to TRBD1 (6 bases). This CDR3 is 14 amino acids long. Germline CDR1 reads MRHNA; CDR2 reads SNTAGT. With 8 bases removed from V and 8 bases from J, the gap between germline ends came to 16 bases. For the CDR3, the DNA is TGTGCCAGCTCGACGGAGGCAGGGGATTCACCCCTCCACTTT. Protein product: CASSTEAGDSPLHF.

The chain joins TRBV7-8 to TRBJ2-1; 7 bases are a match to TRBD1. The trim removed 8 bases at V and 3 bases at J, leaving 4 bases unmatched. Germline loops: CDR1 SGHVS, CDR2 FQNEAQ. The CDR3 runs to 13 residues. Here the CDR3 reads CASGGTDYNEQFF. The CDR3 DNA follows: TGTGCCAGCGGTGGGACAGACTACAATGAGCAGTTCTTC.

V and J are TRBV7-7 and TRBJ2-1; TRBD2 agrees at 8 bases. This CDR3 region has 15 residues. Germline assignment: CDR1 SSHAT and CDR2 FNYEAQ (reference sequence). Germline trimming cut 4 bases from V and 6 bases from J; bases unmatched to any gene: 8. CDR3 sequence: CASSYEAGALNEQFF. CDR3 nucleotide sequence: TGTGCCAGCAGCTATGAAGCGGGAGCGCTCAATGAGCAGTTCTTC.

The CDR3 DNA sequence: TGCGCCAGCAGCTTGGAAGGTTTTACCGACGAGCAGTACTTC. This gives the protein CASSLEGFTDEQYF. The genes are TRBV5-1 and TRBJ2-5; D is ambiguous. Judging by the DNA end, TRBJ2-7 fits better; the J call may be wrong. Germline loops: CDR1 SGHRS, CDR2 YFSETQ. The length of the CDR3 is 14 residues.

In its sample, this clonotype was seen a few times. This chain connects TRBV29-1 to TRBJ1-4; no reliable D call. V lost 3 bases and J lost 8, with 16 bases in between. Germline loops: CDR1 SQVTM, CDR2 ANQGSEA. The CDR3 spans 14 residues. This CDR3 reads CSVESYADREKLFF. The CDR3, as DNA: TGCAGCGTTGAGAGTTATGCTGATAGGGAAAAACTGTTTTTT.